This T cell receptor beta chain was obtained from a study of blood T cell repertoires in COVID-19. Measured with immunoSEQ multiplex PCR; TCRdb has only the in-frame clones, and not every one. The table has approximately 250,000 clones, 80% to 90% seen once. Germline CDR1 is SGHAT and CDR2 is FQNNGV. The CDR3 runs 15 residues. J was trimmed by 1 base and V by 2 bases; bases with no gene match: 3. Sequencing used peripheral blood. This chain uses TRBV11-2 with TRBJ1-1, with TRBD1 identical over 8 bases. This receptor was identified in a man aged 50 to 60 with acute or convalescent COVID-19. CDR3 nucleotide sequence: TGTGCCAGCAGCTTACGGACAGGGCCGAACACTGAAGCTTTCTTT. Translating gives CASSLRTGPNTEAFF. Full variable domain (outside the CDR3, taken from reference TRBV11-2 and TRBJ1-1): EAGVAQSPRYKIIEKRQSVAFWCNPISGHATLYWYQQILGQGPKLLIQFQNNGVVDDSQLPKDRFSAERLKGVDSTLKIQPAKLEDSAVYLCASSLRTGPNTEAFFGQGTRLTVV.